The T cell receptor beta chain described here comes from a study of blood T cells in healthy people across ages. Study-level points and caveats: Using unsorted PBMCs precluded a conclusive naive versus antigen-experienced comparison. There was no known CMV status for donors, so expanded clonotype changes were possibly confounded.

The total RNA that was extracted per sample amounted to at least 5 micrograms. Sample-barcoded 5' priming and a J-beta primer mix drove a second PCR of about 7 to 11 cycles. TCRdb called the 5' RACE reads again in MiXCR, with one record for every CDR3 protein. The sample gives over a million distinct CDR3 sequences, roughly 45% of which show up once; roughly 7.7% is in the top ten. Details on this clonotype: Its antigen is not known.

Sequencing was done on a sample of blood. The TCR sequence derives from a woman younger than 35 in good health.

The CDR3 nucleotides read TGTGCCAGCAGTTCAGGGAGGGAAGGCTACACCTTC. This gives the protein CASSSGREGYTF. The genes are TRBV6-5 and TRBJ1-2; D may be TRBD1 (5 bases). The CDR3 totals 12 residues. V lost 4 bases to trimming and J lost 8 bases, with 11 bases between them. The germline CDR1 and CDR2 sequences are MNHEY and SVGAGI.